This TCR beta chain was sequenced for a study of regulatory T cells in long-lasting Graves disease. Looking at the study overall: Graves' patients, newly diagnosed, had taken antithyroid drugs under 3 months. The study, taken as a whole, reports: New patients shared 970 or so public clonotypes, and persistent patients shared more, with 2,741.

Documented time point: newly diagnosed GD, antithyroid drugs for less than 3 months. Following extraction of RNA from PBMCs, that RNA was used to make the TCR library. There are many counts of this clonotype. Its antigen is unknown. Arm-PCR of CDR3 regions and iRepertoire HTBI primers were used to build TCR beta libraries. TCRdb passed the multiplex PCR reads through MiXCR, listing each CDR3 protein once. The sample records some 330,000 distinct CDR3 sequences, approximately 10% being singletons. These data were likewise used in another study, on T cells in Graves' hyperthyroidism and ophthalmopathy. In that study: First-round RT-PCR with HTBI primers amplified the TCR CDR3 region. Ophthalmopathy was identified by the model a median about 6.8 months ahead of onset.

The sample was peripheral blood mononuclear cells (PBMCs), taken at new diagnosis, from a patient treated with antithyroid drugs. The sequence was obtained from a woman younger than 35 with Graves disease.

The CDR3 here is CASSSAKLAKNIQYF. The CDR3 DNA reads TGTGCCAGCAGCTCAGCCAAACTAGCCAAAAACATTCAGTACTTC. The chain employs TRBV6-1 and TRBJ2-4; D is undetermined. Deletions cut 6 bases from V and 0 bases from J, with 12 bases between. Germline CDR1 is MNHNS and CDR2 is SASEGT. The CDR3 length is 15 residues.